The rows below give T cell receptor beta chains drawn from one sample of a study of cytomegalovirus exposure and HLA in healthy donors. The data were produced by immunoSEQ multiplex PCR, yet TCRdb's version contains in-frame clones alone and is incomplete. The sample records around 80,000 clones, 62% being singletons. The sample comprised PBMCs. Source of these receptors: a male donor in good health and CMV-seropositive. Each CDR3 is given with its conserved first and last residue. Each record gives: CDR3 protein, CDR3 DNA, J gene, clone size, D gene, V gene. The D gene is left open where the match is weak. Only some rows state a clone size, as once, few, many or a class for expanded clones.

CATRTGYEQYF | TGTGCTACGCGTACGGGTTACGAGCAGTACTTC | TRBJ2-7 | - | - | TRBV25-1
CASSPRTNTGELFF | TGTGCCAGCAGCCCCCGGACTAACACCGGGGAGCTGTTTTTT | TRBJ2-2 | - | - | TRBV7-6
CASSPLGGVIMNGYTF | TGTGCCAGCTCACCGTTAGGAGGGGTTATTATGAATGGCTACACCTTC | TRBJ1-2 | - | - | TRBV18
CASSRGWGGQETQYF | TGTGCCAGCAGCCGGGGATGGGGGGGGCAAGAGACCCAGTACTTC | TRBJ2-5 | few | TRBD2 | TRBV9
CASSRLGQQETQYF | TGTGCCAGCAGCCGGTTGGGACAGCAAGAGACCCAGTACTTC | TRBJ2-5 | - | TRBD1 | TRBV5-8
CASSSPHRTGGPFRAFF | TGTGCCAGCAGCTCCCCCCATCGGACAGGGGGCCCGTTTCGGGCTTTCTTT | TRBJ1-1 | - | - | TRBV12-1
CASSIGLQGWQETQYF | TGTGCCAGTAGTATAGGACTACAGGGATGGCAAGAGACCCAGTACTTC | TRBJ2-5 | - | - | TRBV19
CASSFRGAKNIQYF | TGTGCCAGCAGTTTCAGAGGAGCCAAAAACATTCAGTACTTC | TRBJ2-4 | - | - | TRBV28
CASREKPLDRQPQHF | TGTGCCAGTAGAGAAAAACCCCTCGACAGACAGCCCCAGCATTTT | TRBJ1-5 | - | - | TRBV19
CASSRDRFLYEQYF | TGCGCCAGCAGCCGGGACAGGTTTCTCTACGAGCAGTACTTC | TRBJ2-7 | - | TRBD1 | TRBV4-3
CASGGGRDTGELFF | TGTGCCAGCGGGGGGGGTAGAGACACCGGGGAGCTGTTTTTT | TRBJ2-2 | - | TRBD2 | TRBV7-3
CASSSGGRELTGELFF | TGTGCCAGCAGTTCCGGGGGGCGGGAGCTCACCGGGGAGCTGTTTTTT | TRBJ2-2 | - | - | TRBV28
CASSAETGTSGNTIYF | TGTGCCAGCAGCGCCGAGACAGGAACCTCTGGAAACACCATATATTTT | TRBJ1-3 | few | - | TRBV11-3
CASSQGANLPRETQYF | TGTGCCAGCAGCCAAGGAGCTAATCTCCCCAGGGAGACCCAGTACTTC | TRBJ2-5 | - | - | TRBV14
CASSSGRGVLIYEQYF | TGTGCCAGCAGTTCGGGCAGGGGAGTTTTGATCTACGAGCAGTACTTC | TRBJ2-7 | - | - | TRBV28
CASMKGLSEAFF | TGTGCCAGCATGAAGGGACTCTCTGAAGCTTTCTTT | TRBJ1-1 | few | - | TRBV25-1
CASSLRQGWTEAFF | TGTGCCAGCAGTTTAAGACAGGGTTGGACTGAAGCTTTCTTT | TRBJ1-1 | - | TRBD1 | TRBV6-5
CASSHRATEAFF | TGTGCCAGCAGTCACAGGGCCACTGAAGCTTTCTTT | TRBJ1-1 | - | - | TRBV6-5
CASSLGKGFDMNNEQFF | TGTGCCAGCAGCTTAGGTAAGGGGTTCGACATGAACAATGAGCAGTTCTTC | TRBJ2-1 | - | - | TRBV7-9
CASSLAPRASGANVLTF | TGTGCCAGCAGCTTAGCCCCCAGGGCTTCTGGGGCCAACGTCCTGACTTTC | TRBJ2-6 | - | - | TRBV7-2
CASSRRGTGRLNTEAFF | TGTGCCAGCAGCCGCCGCGGGACAGGCAGATTGAACACTGAAGCTTTCTTT | TRBJ1-1 | - | TRBD1 | TRBV5-6
CASSLGQGYRYGYTF | TGTGCCAGCAGTTTAGGACAGGGGTATAGATATGGCTACACCTTC | TRBJ1-2 | few | TRBD1 | TRBV27
CASSPWQRAETDTQYF | TGTGCCAGCTCACCATGGCAGCGGGCCGAGACAGATACGCAGTATTTT | TRBJ2-3 | - | - | TRBV18
CAWSEGEETQYF | TGTGCCTGGAGTGAAGGGGAAGAGACCCAGTACTTC | TRBJ2-5 | - | - | TRBV30
CASYRLPDTQYF | TGTGCCAGCTATAGACTACCAGATACGCAGTATTTT | TRBJ2-3 | - | - | TRBV27
CAWGRDRPLDGYTF | TGTGCCTGGGGTAGGGACAGGCCCTTGGATGGCTACACCTTC | TRBJ1-2 | few | TRBD1 | TRBV30
CASSYSVGEETQYF | TGTGCCAGCAGTTACTCGGTAGGGGAAGAGACCCAGTACTTC | TRBJ2-5 | - | - | TRBV6-6
CAVQQTTNGYTF | TGTGCCGTACAACAAACGACTAATGGCTACACCTTC | TRBJ1-2 | - | - | TRBV6-1
CASSKKTATDTQYF | TGTGCCAGCAGTAAGAAGACAGCGACAGATACGCAGTATTTT | TRBJ2-3 | - | - | TRBV6-5
CASSPRRAGESYGYTF | TGTGCCAGCAGCCCTCGAAGGGCGGGAGAGAGCTATGGCTACACCTTC | TRBJ1-2 | few | - | TRBV7-9
CASSLDRGDTEAFF | TGCGCCAGCAGCTTAGACAGGGGAGACACTGAAGCTTTCTTT | TRBJ1-1 | - | TRBD1 | TRBV5-1
CASSSTEDSNQPQHF | TGTGCCAGCAGCTCGACAGAGGATAGCAATCAGCCCCAGCATTTT | TRBJ1-5 | few | - | TRBV7-8
CASSVGVAGSETQYF | TGTGCCAGCAGCGTAGGGGTAGCAGGGTCGGAGACCCAGTACTTC | TRBJ2-5 | once | - | TRBV9
CASSPGQPGTDTQYF | TGTGCCAGCTCACCGGGACAGCCAGGCACAGATACGCAGTATTTT | TRBJ2-3 | few | TRBD1 | TRBV18
CASRLPGQGEEKLFF | TGTGCCAGCAGACTTCCGGGACAGGGGGAGGAAAAACTGTTTTTT | TRBJ1-4 | few | TRBD1 | TRBV6-6
CASGLVTGTANTEAFF | TGTGCTAGTGGTTTGGTAACCGGGACAGCGAACACTGAAGCTTTCTTT | TRBJ1-1 | - | TRBD1 | TRBV12-5
CSAQEGEIGYTF | TGCAGCGCTCAGGAGGGAGAAATCGGCTACACCTTC | TRBJ1-2 | few | - | TRBV29-1
CASSDTGLRNQPQHF | TGCGCCAGCAGTGACACGGGACTGAGAAATCAGCCCCAGCATTTT | TRBJ1-5 | - | - | TRBV10-1
CASTTETGGGPGVNTEAFF | TGTGCCAGCACTACGGAGACAGGGGGCGGGCCGGGCGTGAACACTGAAGCTTTCTTT | TRBJ1-1 | few | TRBD1 | TRBV28
CASSSDRGSGSSEKLFF | TGCGCCAGCAGCTCAGACAGGGGTAGTGGTTCGAGTGAAAAACTGTTTTTT | TRBJ1-4 | - | TRBD1 | TRBV5-1
CASSPPGDNEQFF | TGCGCCAGCAGCCCTCCGGGGGACAATGAGCAGTTCTTC | TRBJ2-1 | few | - | TRBV5-1
CASSLDRDNEKLFF | TGTGCCAGCAGCCTGGACAGGGATAATGAAAAACTGTTTTTT | TRBJ1-4 | - | TRBD1 | TRBV7-8
CASSPTSGGAETQYF | TGTGCCAGCAGCCCGACTAGCGGGGGGGCGGAGACCCAGTACTTC | TRBJ2-5 | - | TRBD2 | TRBV4-2
CASFGGGLGYGYTF | TGTGCCAGCTTTGGGGGCGGGCTGGGCTATGGCTACACCTTC | TRBJ1-2 | few | - | TRBV25-1